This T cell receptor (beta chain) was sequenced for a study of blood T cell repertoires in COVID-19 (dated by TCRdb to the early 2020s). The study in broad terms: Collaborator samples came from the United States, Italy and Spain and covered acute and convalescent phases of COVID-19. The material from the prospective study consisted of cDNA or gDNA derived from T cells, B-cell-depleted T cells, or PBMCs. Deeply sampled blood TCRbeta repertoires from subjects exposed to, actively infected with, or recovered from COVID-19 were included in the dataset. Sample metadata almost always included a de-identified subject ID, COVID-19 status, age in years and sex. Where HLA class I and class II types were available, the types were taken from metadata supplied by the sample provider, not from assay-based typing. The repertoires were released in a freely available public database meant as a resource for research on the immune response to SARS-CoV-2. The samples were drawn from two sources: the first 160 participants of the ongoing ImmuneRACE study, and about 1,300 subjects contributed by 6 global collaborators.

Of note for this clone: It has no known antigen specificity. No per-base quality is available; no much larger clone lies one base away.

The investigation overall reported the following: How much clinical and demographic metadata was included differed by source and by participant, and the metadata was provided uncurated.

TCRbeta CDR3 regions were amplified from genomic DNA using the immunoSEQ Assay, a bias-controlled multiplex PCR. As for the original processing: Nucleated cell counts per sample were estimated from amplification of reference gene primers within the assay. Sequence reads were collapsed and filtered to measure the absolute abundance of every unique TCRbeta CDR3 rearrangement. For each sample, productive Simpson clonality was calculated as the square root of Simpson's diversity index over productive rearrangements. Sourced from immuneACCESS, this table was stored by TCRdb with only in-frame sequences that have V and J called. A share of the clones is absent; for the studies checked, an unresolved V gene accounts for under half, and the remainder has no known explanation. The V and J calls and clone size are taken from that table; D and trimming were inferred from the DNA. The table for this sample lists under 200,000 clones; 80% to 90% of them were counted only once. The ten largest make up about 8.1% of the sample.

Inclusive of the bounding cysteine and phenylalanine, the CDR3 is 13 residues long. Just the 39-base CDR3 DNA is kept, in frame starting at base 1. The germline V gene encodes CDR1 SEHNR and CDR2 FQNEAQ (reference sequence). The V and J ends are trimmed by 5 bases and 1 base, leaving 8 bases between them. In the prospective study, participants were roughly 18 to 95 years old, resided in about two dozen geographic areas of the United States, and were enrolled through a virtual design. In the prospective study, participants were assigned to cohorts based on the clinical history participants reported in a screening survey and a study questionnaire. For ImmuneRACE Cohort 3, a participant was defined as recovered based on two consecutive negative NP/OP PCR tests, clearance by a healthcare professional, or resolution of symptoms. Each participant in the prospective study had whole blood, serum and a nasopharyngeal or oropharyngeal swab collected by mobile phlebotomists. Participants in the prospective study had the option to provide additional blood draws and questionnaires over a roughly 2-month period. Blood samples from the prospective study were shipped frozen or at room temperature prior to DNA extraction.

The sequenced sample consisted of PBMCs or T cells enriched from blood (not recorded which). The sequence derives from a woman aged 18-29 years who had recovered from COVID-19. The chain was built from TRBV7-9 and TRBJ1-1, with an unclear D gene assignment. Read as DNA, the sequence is TGTGCCAGCAGCCCCCTGGCGAACACTGAAGCTTTCTTT. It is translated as CASSPLANTEAFF.